The present T cell receptor beta chain was sequenced within a study of T cells in Graves' hyperthyroidism and ophthalmopathy. Germline lookup yields CDR1 MNHNS and CDR2 SASEGT. Trimming shortened V by 2 bases and J by 5 bases, and 12 bases separated the two germline ends. The CDR3 consists of 14 residues. The study enrolled patients aged 18 to 65 with newly diagnosed hyperthyroidism of under 2 months' duration. Exclusion criteria comprised uncontrolled infection, other autoimmune disease, pregnancy or lactation. Diagnostic decisions used clinical symptoms, serum thyroxine and TRAb, thyroid ultrasound and orbital computed tomography. The table lists this clonotype with many counts. Template material for amplifying TCR beta CDR3 regions consisted of RNA transcripts. The TCR CDR3 first-round RT-PCR relied on the HTBI primer set. TCRdb re-analysed the multiplex PCR reads in MiXCR, keeping a single row per CDR3 protein. The table records 370,000 or so distinct CDR3 sequences, roughly 14% of them present only once.

The sequenced material came from blood. This clonotype was obtained from a woman aged 18-30 years with Graves' hyperthyroidism that later progressed to Graves' ophthalmopathy. V and J are TRBV6-1 and TRBJ1-2; no firm D call. CDR3 loop: CASSERILLYGYTF. CDR3 bases: TGTGCCAGCAGTGAAAGGATTCTCCTATATGGCTACACCTTC.